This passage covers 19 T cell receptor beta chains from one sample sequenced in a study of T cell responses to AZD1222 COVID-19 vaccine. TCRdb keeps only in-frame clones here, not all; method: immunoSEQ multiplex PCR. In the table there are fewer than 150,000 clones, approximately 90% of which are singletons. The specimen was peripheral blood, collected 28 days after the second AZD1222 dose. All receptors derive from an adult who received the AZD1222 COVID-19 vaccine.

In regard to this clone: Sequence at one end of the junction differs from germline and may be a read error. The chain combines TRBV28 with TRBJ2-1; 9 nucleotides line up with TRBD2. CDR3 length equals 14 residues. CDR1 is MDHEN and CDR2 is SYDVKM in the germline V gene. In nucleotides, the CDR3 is TGCCCCAGCCGGGGCGGGGGGGGCGACAATGAGCAGTTCTTC. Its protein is CPSRGGGGDNEQFF.

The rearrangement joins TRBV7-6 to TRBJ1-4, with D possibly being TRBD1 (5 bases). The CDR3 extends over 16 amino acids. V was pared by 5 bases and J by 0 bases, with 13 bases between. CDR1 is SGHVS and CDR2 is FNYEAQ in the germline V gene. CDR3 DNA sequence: TGTGCCAGCAGCGAAAGCCAGGGCGCAACTAATGAAAAACTGTTTTTT. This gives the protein CASSESQGATNEKLFF.

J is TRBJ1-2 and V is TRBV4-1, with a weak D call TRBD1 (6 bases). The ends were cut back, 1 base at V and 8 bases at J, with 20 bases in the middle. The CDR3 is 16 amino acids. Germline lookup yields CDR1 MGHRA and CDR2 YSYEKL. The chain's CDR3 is CASSQVGAGVERGYTF. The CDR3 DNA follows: TGCGCCAGCAGCCAAGTAGGGGCAGGGGTGGAGAGAGGCTACACCTTC.

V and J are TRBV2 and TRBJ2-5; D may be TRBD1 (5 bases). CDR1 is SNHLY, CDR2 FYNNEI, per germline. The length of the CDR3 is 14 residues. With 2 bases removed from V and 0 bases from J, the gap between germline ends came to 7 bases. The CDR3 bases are TGTGCCAGCAGTGAAAACAGGTACCAAGAGACCCAGTACTTC. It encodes CASSENRYQETQYF.

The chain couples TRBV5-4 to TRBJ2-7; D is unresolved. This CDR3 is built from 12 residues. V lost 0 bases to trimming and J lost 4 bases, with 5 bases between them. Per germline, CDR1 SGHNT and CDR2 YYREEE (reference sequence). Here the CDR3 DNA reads TGTGCCAGCAGCTTGGAAAGGTACGAGCAGTACTTC. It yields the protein CASSLERYEQYF. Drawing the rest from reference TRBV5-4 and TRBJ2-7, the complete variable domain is ETGVTQSPTHLIKTRGQQVTLRCSSQSGHNTVSWYQQALGQGPQFIFQYYREEENGRGNFPPRFSGLQFPNYSSELNVNALELDDSALYLCASSLERYEQYFGPGTRLTVT.

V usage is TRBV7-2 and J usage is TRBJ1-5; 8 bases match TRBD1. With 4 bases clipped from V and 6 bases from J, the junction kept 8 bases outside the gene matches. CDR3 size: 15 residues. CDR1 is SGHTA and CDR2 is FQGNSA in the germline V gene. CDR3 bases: TGTGCCAGCAGCTCACCCGGGACAGGACTTCAGCCCCAGCATTTT. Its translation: CASSSPGTGLQPQHF.

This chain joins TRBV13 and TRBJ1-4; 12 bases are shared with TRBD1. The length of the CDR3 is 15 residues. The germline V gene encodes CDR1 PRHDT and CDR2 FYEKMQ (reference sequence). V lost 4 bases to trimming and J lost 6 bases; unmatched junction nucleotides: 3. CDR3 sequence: CASSSRDRGHEKLFF. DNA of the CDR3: TGTGCCAGCAGCTCCCGGGACAGGGGGCATGAAAAACTGTTTTTT.

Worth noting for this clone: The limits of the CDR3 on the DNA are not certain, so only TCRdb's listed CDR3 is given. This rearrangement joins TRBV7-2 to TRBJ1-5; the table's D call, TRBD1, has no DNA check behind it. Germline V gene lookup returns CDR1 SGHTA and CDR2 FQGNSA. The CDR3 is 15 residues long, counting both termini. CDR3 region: CASSTSTGLGQPQHF.

The CDR3 spells CASSPNVQSKPYEQYV. The CDR3 bases are TGTGCCAGCTCACCTAACGTTCAATCCAAGCCCTACGAGCAGTACGTC. The V call is TRBV18, the J call TRBJ2-7; D unclear. The CDR3 runs 16 residues. Germline V lookup: CDR1 KGHSH, CDR2 LQKENI. The V gene lost 3 bases and the J gene lost 2 bases, with 17 bases spanning the gap.

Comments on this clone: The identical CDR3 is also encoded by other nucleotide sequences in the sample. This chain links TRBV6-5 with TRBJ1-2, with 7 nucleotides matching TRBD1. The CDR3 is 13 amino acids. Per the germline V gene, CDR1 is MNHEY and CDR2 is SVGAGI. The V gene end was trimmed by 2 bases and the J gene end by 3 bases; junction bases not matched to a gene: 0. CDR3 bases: TGTGCCAGCAGTTACGGGACAGACTATGGCTACACCTTC. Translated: CASSYGTDYGYTF.

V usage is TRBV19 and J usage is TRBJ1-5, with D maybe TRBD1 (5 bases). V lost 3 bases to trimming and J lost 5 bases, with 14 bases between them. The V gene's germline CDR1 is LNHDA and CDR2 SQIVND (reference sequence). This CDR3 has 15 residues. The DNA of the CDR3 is TGTGCCAGTAGTATGGGGCCGCAGGCGGATCAGCCCCAGCATTTT. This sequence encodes CASSMGPQADQPQHF. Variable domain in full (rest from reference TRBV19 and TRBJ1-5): DGGITQSPKYLFRKEGQNVTLSCEQNLNHDAMYWYRQDPGQGLRLIYYSQIVNDFQKGDIAEGYSVSREKKESFPLTVTSAQKNPTAFYLCASSMGPQADQPQHFGDGTRLSIL.

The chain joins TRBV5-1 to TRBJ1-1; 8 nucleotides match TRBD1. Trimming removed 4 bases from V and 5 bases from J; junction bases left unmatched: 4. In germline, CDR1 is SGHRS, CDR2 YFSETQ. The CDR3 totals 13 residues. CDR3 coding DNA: TGCGCCAGCAGCCAGGGGGCTGGGACTGAAGCTTTCTTT. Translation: CASSQGAGTEAFF.

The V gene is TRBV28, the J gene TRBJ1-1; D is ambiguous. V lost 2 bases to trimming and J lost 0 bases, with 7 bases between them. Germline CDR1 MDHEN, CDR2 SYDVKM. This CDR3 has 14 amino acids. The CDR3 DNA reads TGTGCCAGCAGTTTAACGGCCATGAACACTGAAGCTTTCTTT. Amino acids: CASSLTAMNTEAFF.

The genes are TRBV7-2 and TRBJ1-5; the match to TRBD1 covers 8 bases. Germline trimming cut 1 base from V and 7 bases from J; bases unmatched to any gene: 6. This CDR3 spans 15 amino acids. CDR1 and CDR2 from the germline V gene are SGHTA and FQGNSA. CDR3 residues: CASSLGQGAWQPQHF. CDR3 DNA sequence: TGTGCCAGCAGCTTAGGGCAGGGGGCCTGGCAGCCCCAGCATTTT.

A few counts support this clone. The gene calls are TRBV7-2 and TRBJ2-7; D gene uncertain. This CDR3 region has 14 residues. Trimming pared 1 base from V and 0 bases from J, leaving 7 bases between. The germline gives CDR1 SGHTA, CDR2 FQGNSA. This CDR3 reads CASSLGLHSYEQYF. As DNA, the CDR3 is TGTGCCAGCAGCTTAGGACTGCACTCCTACGAGCAGTACTTC.

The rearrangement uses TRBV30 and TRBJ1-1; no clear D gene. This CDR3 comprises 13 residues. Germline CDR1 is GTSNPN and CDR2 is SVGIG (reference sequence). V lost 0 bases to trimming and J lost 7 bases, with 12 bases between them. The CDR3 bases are TGTGCCTGGAGTGTACTTCGTGACGGTGAAGCTTTCTTT. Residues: CAWSVLRDGEAFF.

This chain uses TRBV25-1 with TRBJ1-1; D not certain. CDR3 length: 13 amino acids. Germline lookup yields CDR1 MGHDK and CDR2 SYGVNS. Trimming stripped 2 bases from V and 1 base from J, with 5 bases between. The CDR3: CASSEGRNTEAFF. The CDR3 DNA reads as TGTGCCAGCAGTGAAGGGAGGAACACTGAAGCTTTCTTT.

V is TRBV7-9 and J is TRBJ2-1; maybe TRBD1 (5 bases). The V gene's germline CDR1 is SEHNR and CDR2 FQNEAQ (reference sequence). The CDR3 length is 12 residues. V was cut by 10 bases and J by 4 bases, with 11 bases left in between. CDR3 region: CATSQDYNEQFF. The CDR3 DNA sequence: TGTGCCACCTCACAGGATTACAATGAGCAGTTCTTC.

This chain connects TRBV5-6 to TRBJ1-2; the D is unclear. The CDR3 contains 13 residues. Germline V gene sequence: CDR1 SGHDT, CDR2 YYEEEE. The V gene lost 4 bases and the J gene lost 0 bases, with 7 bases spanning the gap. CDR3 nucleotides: TGTGCCAGCAGCCGGGAGTCTAACTATGGCTACACCTTC. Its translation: CASSRESNYGYTF.